The rows below give T cell receptor beta chains drawn from one sample of a study of somatic mutations in cytotoxic T cells in rheumatoid arthritis. Sequencing was performed with immunoSEQ multiplex PCR; in TCRdb, only in-frame clones are kept and a portion is missing. In the table there are roughly 20,000 clones, around 70% of which are singletons. The sequencing input was CD8+ T cells sorted from blood. The receptors derive from a man aged 60 to 69 in good health. Each CDR3 is given with its conserved first and last residue. The D gene is left open where the match is weak. Clone size is stated in some rows and not others, as once, few, many or a class when expanded.

TRBJ1-6,TRBV27,.,.,TGTGCCAGCAGTCCCGCGGCCTCATATAATTCACCCCTCCACTTT,CASSPAASYNSPLHF
TRBJ2-5,TRBV6-5,.,TRBD1,TGTGCCAGCAGTTATGGGCAGGGGGCGATCTCCCAGTACTTC,CASSYGQGAISQYF
TRBJ2-2,TRBV10-3,.,TRBD1,TGTGCCATCAGCCAGGACAGGGGGAACACCGGGGAGCTGTTTTTT,CAISQDRGNTGELFF
TRBJ2-7,TRBV6-5,.,TRBD1,TGTGCCAGCAGTTACTTGGGGACAGGGGGCGAGCAGTACTTC,CASSYLGTGGEQYF
TRBJ2-3,TRBV19,.,TRBD2,TGTGCCAGTAGTATCAGCGGGGGCCCGTTTACCCTCACAGATACGCAGTATTTT,CASSISGGPFTLTDTQYF
TRBJ2-7,TRBV27,.,.,TGTGCCAGCAGTCCACGTTTGAACGAGCAGTACTTC,CASSPRLNEQYF
TRBJ2-7,TRBV6-5,.,TRBD2,TGTGCCAACAGTACCGGAACGGGGGGGTTCTACGAGCAGTACTTC,CANSTGTGGFYEQYF
TRBJ2-3,TRBV6-4,.,TRBD1,TGTGCCAGCAGGGCCGGGACAGCTTCCACAGATACGCAGTATTTT,CASRAGTASTDTQYF
TRBJ2-1,TRBV9,.,.,TGTGCCAGCAGCGTAGTGGAGGGAGTAATGACCTACAATGAGCAGTTCTTC,CASSVVEGVMTYNEQFF
TRBJ2-5,TRBV19,.,.,TGTGCCAGTAGCATTAAGGGGGGGACCCACCAAGAGACCCAGTACTTC,CASSIKGGTHQETQYF
TRBJ2-1,TRBV9,.,.,TGTGCCAGCAGCCCCCGGAATACCTTAGGGGCCAATGAGCAGTTCTTC,CASSPRNTLGANEQFF
TRBJ2-5,TRBV9,.,TRBD2,TGTGCCAGCAGCGCGGGGACTAGCGGGGGCGAGACCCAGTACTTC,CASSAGTSGGETQYF
TRBJ2-3,TRBV29-1,once,TRBD2,TGCAGCGCTTCCCGACTAGCGGGAGCGACAGATACGCAGTATTTT,CSASRLAGATDTQYF
TRBJ2-5,TRBV6-6,.,.,TGTGCCAGCAGTTATAGGCCTCGGGGTGAGACCCAGTACTTC,CASSYRPRGETQYF
TRBJ1-5,TRBV2,.,TRBD1,TGTGCCAGCAGTGTCCGCTCAGACAGGGGGTCGAGGCAGCCCCAGCATTTT,CASSVRSDRGSRQPQHF
TRBJ2-1,TRBV2,few,TRBD1,TGTGCCAGCAGGATTGACCACAGGGGGTTCAACTACTACAATGAGCAGTTCTTC,CASRIDHRGFNYYNEQFF
TRBJ2-7,TRBV9,.,TRBD2,TGTGCCAGCAGCCCTAGGGTCCTAGCGGGACGGGACGAGCAGTACTTC,CASSPRVLAGRDEQYF
TRBJ2-1,TRBV27,.,.,TGTGCCAGCAGTCCCGGGACTGGTCTTGACAATGAGCAGTTCTTC,CASSPGTGLDNEQFF
TRBJ1-2,TRBV7-9,.,.,TGTGCCAGCGGCACCGGGACAACGACGCGCGGCTACACCTTC,CASGTGTTTRGYTF
TRBJ2-1,TRBV9,.,TRBD2,TGTGCCAGCAGCGTTGGGGGAGGGCCCAATGAGCAGTTCTTC,CASSVGGGPNEQFF
TRBJ2-3,TRBV11-2,.,.,TGTGCCAGCAGCCTTCAGCGGGCCAACACAGATACGCAGTATTTT,CASSLQRANTDTQYF
TRBJ2-5,TRBV15,.,.,TGTGCCACCAGCAGAGAAAGACAGTACCAAGAGACCCAGTACTTC,CATSRERQYQETQYF
TRBJ2-7,TRBV10-2,.,TRBD2,TGCGCCACCTATTCCCCCGGGGGGGCGGACGAGCAGTACTTC,CATYSPGGADEQYF
TRBJ2-2,TRBV5-4,.,TRBD2,TGTGCCAGCAGCTTTGGAGCGGGGGGGCCCGGGGAGCTGTTTTTT,CASSFGAGGPGELFF
TRBJ1-4,TRBV4-1,few,.,TGCGCCAGCAGCCAATTGTGGGACTCTAATGAAAAACTGTTTTTT,CASSQLWDSNEKLFF
TRBJ2-3,TRBV4-3,once,TRBD2,TGCGCCAGCAGCCAAGATTTGGTAGCGGGAGCGACCAGCACAGATACGCAGTATTTT,CASSQDLVAGATSTDTQYF
TRBJ2-6,TRBV11-2,.,TRBD2,TGTGCCAGCAGCTTATTCGGGGGGGTCTCTGGGGCCAACGTCCTGACTTTC,CASSLFGGVSGANVLTF
TRBJ2-7,TRBV4-3,.,TRBD2,TGCGCCAGCAGCCAAGTCGGACTAGCGGGAGAGTCCGAGCAGTACTTC,CASSQVGLAGESEQYF
TRBJ2-5,TRBV4-2,.,TRBD2,TGTGCCAGCAGCCATGGAGCGGGGCCCCGAAAAGAGACCCAGTACTTC,CASSHGAGPRKETQYF
TRBJ2-7,TRBV10-1,.,TRBD1,TGCGCCAGCAGTGACATCGGACAGGCTCCTCATCCCTACGAGCAGTACTTC,CASSDIGQAPHPYEQYF